A single sample gave rise to the 30 T cell receptor beta chains below, sequenced in a study of cytomegalovirus exposure and HLA in healthy donors. With 60 Vbeta and 13 Jbeta primers, the PCR was carried out. Clones were read by immunoSEQ multiplex PCR, and TCRdb kept only the in-frame ones, dropping some. Its listing shows around 200,000 clones. The sequenced sample consisted of PBMCs. Receptor source: a girl between 2 and 10 years old in good health and CMV-seropositive.

V and J are TRBV6-1 and TRBJ2-7, with 9 bases aligning to TRBD1. In germline, CDR1 is MNHNS, CDR2 SASEGT. J was trimmed by 6 bases and V by 2 bases; bases with no gene match: 11. The CDR3 spans 16 residues. The CDR3 nucleotides read TGTGCCAGCAGTGAACTAACGACAGGGGGATTATCCGAGCAGTACTTC. Its translation is CASSELTTGGLSEQYF.

V gene TRBV19 combines with J gene TRBJ1-2, with D perhaps TRBD1 (6 bases). Germline V gives CDR1 LNHDA, CDR2 SQIVND (reference sequence). The CDR3 runs to 14 residues. Trimming stripped 6 bases from V and 6 bases from J, with 17 bases between. CDR3 nucleotides: TGTGCCAGTAGCAAAAGACAGGCGTTCGATGGCTACACCTTC. Translating gives CASSKRQAFDGYTF. Full variable domain (outside the CDR3, taken from reference TRBV19 and TRBJ1-2): DGGITQSPKYLFRKEGQNVTLSCEQNLNHDAMYWYRQDPGQGLRLIYYSQIVNDFQKGDIAEGYSVSREKKESFPLTVTSAQKNPTAFYLCASSKRQAFDGYTFGSGTRLTVV.

The rearrangement links TRBV6-1 to TRBJ2-7; 7 nucleotides align to TRBD2. The V segment lost 6 bases and the J segment 2 bases; nucleotides outside the gene matches: 4. Per germline, CDR1 MNHNS and CDR2 SASEGT. The CDR3 length is 13 residues. CDR3 sequence reads: CASRSGTTYEQYF. CDR3 nucleotide sequence: TGTGCCAGCAGATCCGGGACTACCTACGAGCAGTACTTC.

This chain uses TRBV13 with TRBJ2-2, with 8 bases matching TRBD1. J was trimmed by 3 bases and V by 5 bases; bases with no gene match: 11. This CDR3 spans 17 amino acids. From germline, CDR1 is PRHDT and CDR2 FYEKMQ (reference sequence). The CDR3 sequence is CASSPTGQGDYTGELFF. The CDR3 nucleotides read TGTGCCAGCAGCCCAACCGGACAGGGAGATTACACCGGGGAGCTGTTTTTT.

This rearrangement joins TRBV7-9 to TRBJ2-1; D perhaps matches TRBD2 (6 bases). Trimming shortened V by 6 bases and J by 6 bases, and 18 bases separated the two germline ends. CDR3 length equals 15 residues. Germline CDR1 and CDR2: SEHNR and FQNEAQ (reference sequence). Here the CDR3 reads CASSLRDSTGNEQFF. In nucleotides, the CDR3 is TGTGCCAGCAGTTTACGGGACTCCACCGGCAATGAGCAGTTCTTC.

V gene TRBV10-1 combines with J gene TRBJ2-1; 12 nucleotides agree with TRBD2. Per germline, CDR1 WNHNN and CDR2 SYGVQD (reference sequence). V shed 8 bases, J shed 7 bases, and the junction held 3 bases outside the gene matches. The CDR3 sequence is 13 residues long. For the CDR3, the DNA is TGCGCCAGCTTTGGACTAGCGGGGAATGAGCAGTTCTTC. Translated: CASFGLAGNEQFF.

This sequence joins TRBV7-2 and TRBJ2-3, with D unresolved. This CDR3 spans 14 amino acids. The germline V gene encodes CDR1 SGHTA and CDR2 FQGNSA. V was pared by 2 bases and J by 2 bases, with 8 bases between. Here the CDR3 reads CASSLLGYTDTQYF. The CDR3, as DNA: TGTGCCAGCAGCTTACTGGGCTACACAGATACGCAGTATTTT.

The CDR3 coding sequence is TGTGCCAGCAGTTTCGGAGGCGGTTACGAGCAGTACTTC. Translated, it gives CASSFGGGYEQYF. V is TRBV27 and J is TRBJ2-7; the D gene is possibly TRBD2 (5 bases). CDR1 is MNHEY and CDR2 is SMNVEV in the germline V gene (reference sequence). The CDR3 is 13 amino acids. With 3 bases removed from V and 4 bases from J, the gap between germline ends came to 10 bases.

The chain uses TRBV9 and TRBJ1-1; 8 nucleotides align to TRBD1. Germline V gives CDR1 SGDLS, CDR2 YYNGEE. The CDR3 extends over 17 amino acids. V lost 0 bases to trimming and J lost 4 bases; unmatched junction nucleotides: 11. This chain's CDR3 is CASSVALGQGAFTEAFF. CDR3 sequence (DNA): TGTGCCAGCAGCGTAGCTTTGGGGCAGGGGGCGTTCACTGAAGCTTTCTTT.

The chain carries TRBV28 and TRBJ1-2; 7 bases fit TRBD1. The CDR3 consists of 14 residues. Germline V gene data show CDR1 as MDHEN and CDR2 as SYDVKM. V was clipped by 3 bases and J by 2 bases; unmatched bases: 3. The CDR3, as DNA: TGTGCCAGCAGTTTTGGGGGACAGAACTATGGCTACACCTTC. It translates to CASSFGGQNYGYTF.

The rearrangement uses TRBV28 and TRBJ2-6; the D is unclear. Trimming stripped 10 bases from V and 0 bases from J, with 7 bases between. The CDR3 has 13 residues. The germline V gene encodes CDR1 MDHEN and CDR2 SYDVKM. The DNA for the CDR3 is TGTGCCACCCAGGACTCTGGGGCCAACGTCCTGACTTTC. It codes for CATQDSGANVLTF.

The chain couples TRBV6-5 to TRBJ1-1; 8 nucleotides line up with TRBD1. CDR3 size: 13 residues. The germline gives CDR1 MNHEY, CDR2 SVGAGI. V was clipped by 8 bases and J by 1 base; unmatched bases: 3. This CDR3 is CASFGTGNTEAFF. CDR3 in DNA: TGTGCCAGCTTCGGGACAGGGAACACTGAAGCTTTCTTT.

The V and J genes are TRBV11-3 and TRBJ2-3, with D unresolved. V dropped 0 bases and J dropped 4 bases, with 5 bases sitting between them. The CDR3 runs 13 residues. In germline, CDR1 is SGHNT, CDR2 YENEEA. The CDR3 coding sequence is TGTGCCAGCAGCTTAGATTTCGCAGATACGCAGTATTTT. This codes for CASSLDFADTQYF.

The genes are TRBV18 and TRBJ1-5, with 7 bases matching TRBD1. Germline loops: CDR1 KGHSH, CDR2 LQKENI. The junction had 19 bases not matched to a gene; V was cut back by 6 bases and J by 2 bases. CDR3 length: 19 residues. The CDR3 region has the DNA TGTGCCAGCTCCACACTCGGTCCGGGACAGATAACCCGCAATCAGCCCCAGCATTTT. As protein: CASSTLGPGQITRNQPQHF.

This chain uses TRBV19 with TRBJ2-2; D is unresolved. Trimming removed 5 bases at V and 9 bases at J, with 13 bases between. Germline V gene data show CDR1 as LNHDA and CDR2 as SQIVND (reference sequence). The CDR3 loop spans 13 amino acids. The CDR3 DNA is TGTGCCAGTAGTGTAACGGGTCGTTGGGAGCTGTTTTTT. Translating it yields CASSVTGRWELFF. Full variable domain (remainder filled in from reference TRBV19 and TRBJ2-2): DGGITQSPKYLFRKEGQNVTLSCEQNLNHDAMYWYRQDPGQGLRLIYYSQIVNDFQKGDIAEGYSVSREKKESFPLTVTSAQKNPTAFYLCASSVTGRWELFFGEGSRLTVL.

The V gene is TRBV20-1, the J gene TRBJ2-7; D might be TRBD2 (5 bases). V was clipped by 7 bases and J by 5 bases, with 9 bases between them. The CDR3 spans 10 residues. Germline V CDR1 and CDR2: DFQATT, SNEGSKA (reference sequence). The CDR3 region is CSVARDEQYF. For the CDR3, the DNA is TGCAGTGTGGCGCGGGACGAGCAGTACTTC.

The chain combines TRBV19 with TRBJ2-7, with 9 nucleotides matching TRBD1. Germline V gene sequence: CDR1 LNHDA, CDR2 SQIVND (reference sequence). The CDR3 extends over 13 amino acids. With V trimmed by 5 bases and J by 11 bases, 10 bases remained unmatched. The CDR3 loop reads CASSPGTGFVEYF. CDR3 sequence (DNA): TGTGCCAGTAGTCCCGGGACAGGGTTTGTGGAGTACTTC.

The V call is TRBV15, the J call TRBJ1-3, with 7 bases lining up with TRBD1. The CDR3 covers 15 residues. J was trimmed by 1 base and V by 3 bases; bases with no gene match: 3. Germline lookup yields CDR1 LNHNV and CDR2 YYDKDF (reference sequence). The CDR3 nucleotides are TGTGCCACCAGCAGGGACAGGAGGTCTGGAAACACCATATATTTT. Protein: CATSRDRRSGNTIYF.

The CDR3 nucleotides are TGTGCCAGCTCAGGTACAAGAAACACCTACAATGAGCAGTTCTTC. Amino acids: CASSGTRNTYNEQFF. This chain connects TRBV18 to TRBJ2-1; no firm D call. The germline gives CDR1 KGHSH, CDR2 LQKENI. The CDR3 spans 15 residues. Trimming left V 5 bases short and J 2 bases short, with 13 bases between. Together with reference TRBV18 and TRBJ2-1, the CDR3 gives the full variable domain: NAGVMQNPRHLVRRRGQEARLRCSPMKGHSHVYWYRQLPEEGLKFMVYLQKENIIDESGMPKERFSAEFPKEGPSILRIQQVVRGDSAAYFCASSGTRNTYNEQFFGPGTRLTVL.

The chain links TRBV6-5 to TRBJ1-1; 8 bases match TRBD1. With 6 bases clipped from V and 3 bases from J, the junction kept 6 bases outside the gene matches. Germline CDR1 MNHEY, CDR2 SVGAGI. The CDR3 loop spans 14 amino acids. In DNA form, the CDR3 reads TGTGCCAGCAGGACGGACAGGGCGGACACTGAAGCTTTCTTT. This codes for CASRTDRADTEAFF.

This sequence joins TRBV5-1 and TRBJ2-3; TRBD1 matches at 7 bases. Germline lookup yields CDR1 SGHRS and CDR2 YFSETQ. The V segment lost 4 bases and the J segment 4 bases; nucleotides outside the gene matches: 6. The CDR3 extends over 14 amino acids. CDR3: CASSPRQGPDTQYF. In DNA, the CDR3 is TGCGCCAGCAGCCCACGACAGGGACCAGATACGCAGTATTTT.

For the CDR3, the DNA is TGTGCCAGCAGTTTCAGGGGAACCTCGAAACAAATCATTTACGAGCAGTACTTC. This translates into CASSFRGTSKQIIYEQYF. The chain joins TRBV27 to TRBJ2-7; perhaps TRBD1 as D (6 bases). The CDR3 spans 18 residues. CDR1 is MNHEY, CDR2 SMNVEV, per germline (reference sequence). V was pared by 3 bases and J by 4 bases, with 25 bases between.

The chain has TRBV4-1 and TRBJ2-7; TRBD2 aligns across 8 bases. The J call could be wrong; TRBJ2-1 is a better fit for the DNA end. The CDR3 covers 17 residues. Per germline, CDR1 MGHRA and CDR2 YSYEKL. This CDR3 is CASSRPGLAGVYNEQFF. For the CDR3, the DNA is TGCGCCAGCAGCCGCCCGGGGCTAGCGGGTGTTTACAATGAGCAGTTCTTC.

The rearrangement uses TRBV28 and TRBJ2-7; D might be TRBD2 (5 bases). The germline V and J ends were trimmed by 4 bases and 1 base, with 11 bases remaining between them. The germline gives CDR1 MDHEN, CDR2 SYDVKM. The CDR3 consists of 14 residues. CDR3 amino acids: CASSSATGSYEQYF. The CDR3 region has the DNA TGTGCCAGCAGTTCCGCGACGGGATCCTACGAGCAGTACTTC.

This chain connects TRBV25-1 to TRBJ2-7, with D unresolved. From germline, CDR1 is MGHDK and CDR2 SYGVNS. The V and J ends lost 2 bases and 4 bases respectively, with 3 bases between them. This CDR3 region has 11 residues. The CDR3 region is CASSERYEQYF. CDR3 DNA: TGTGCCAGCAGTGAACGGTACGAGCAGTACTTC.

The chain joins TRBV19 to TRBJ1-5; 8 bases are shared with TRBD1. CDR3 length: 16 amino acids. CDR1 is LNHDA, CDR2 SQIVND, per germline (reference sequence). With 6 bases clipped from V and 3 bases from J, the junction kept 10 bases outside the gene matches. In DNA, the CDR3 is TGTGCCAGTAGGCCTCAGGGGGCCCCAGACAATCAGCCCCAGCATTTT. It codes for CASRPQGAPDNQPQHF.

This sequence joins TRBV25-1 and TRBJ1-3; D remains ambiguous. Trimming stripped 1 base from V and 3 bases from J, with 13 bases between. In germline, CDR1 is MGHDK, CDR2 SYGVNS. The CDR3 extends over 16 amino acids. The CDR3 loop is CASSEWAGSVGNTIYF. CDR3 sequence (DNA): TGTGCCAGCAGTGAATGGGCGGGGAGCGTTGGAAACACCATATATTTT.

The gene calls are TRBV28 and TRBJ1-5; tentative D call: TRBD1 (6 bases). Germline CDR1 reads MDHEN; CDR2 reads SYDVKM. The CDR3 loop spans 16 amino acids. Deletions cut 5 bases from V and 2 bases from J, with 16 bases between. CDR3 loop: CASSQSLGTRNQPQHF. The CDR3 DNA is TGTGCCAGCAGTCAATCTTTAGGGACACGCAATCAGCCCCAGCATTTT.

The chain couples TRBV6-5 to TRBJ2-4; a weak D match, TRBD1 (5 bases). From germline, CDR1 is MNHEY and CDR2 SVGAGI. This CDR3 contains 14 residues. The V end was cut by 6 bases, the J end by 2 bases, with 11 bases between. The DNA for the CDR3 is TGTGCCAGCAGCACGACAGCCCCCAAAAACATTCAGTACTTC. Encoded protein: CASSTTAPKNIQYF.

The V call is TRBV5-1, the J call TRBJ2-3, with 7 bases aligning to TRBD1. V was pared by 5 bases and J by 2 bases, with 5 bases of the junction left unmatched. This CDR3 has 14 amino acids. CDR1 and CDR2 (germline): SGHRS, YFSETQ. The CDR3 nucleotides are TGCGCCAGCAGTCCGGGACAGCACACAGATACGCAGTATTTT. Protein product: CASSPGQHTDTQYF.